A single sample is the source of the 3 T cell receptor beta chains below, sequenced in a study of cytomegalovirus exposure and HLA in healthy donors. Both 60 Vbeta primers and 13 Jbeta primers went into the PCR. Some clones are missing from TCRdb's copy, which holds only in-frame ones; the method was immunoSEQ multiplex PCR. In all, the sample yields roughly 60,000 clones. Input material: PBMCs. These receptors were obtained from a male donor in good health and CMV-seronegative.

As for this clone: Relative to the germline gene, one junction end is altered; a read error may explain this. The sample has other DNA sequences that encode this CDR3 too. The rearrangement joins TRBV30 to TRBJ2-3; 7 bases are shared with TRBD2. This CDR3 contains 15 residues. Germline-derived CDR1 and CDR2 are GTSNPN and SVGIG (reference sequence). CDR3 residues: CAGSVPGGGPDTQYF. The CDR3 nucleotides read TGTGCCGGGAGTGTACCTGGGGGGGGACCAGATACGCAGTATTTT.

The V and J genes are TRBV21-1 and TRBJ2-1; the D call in the table, TRBD2, was not verified against the DNA. TRBV21-1 is shown as a pseudogene. The CDR3 sequence is 16 residues long. CDR3 in DNA: TGTGCCAGCAGCCCGACTAGCGGGACCTCCTACAATGAGCAGTTCTTC. This encodes CASSPTSGTSYNEQFF.

For this clone: The sample carries other DNA sequences with the same CDR3. The genes are TRBV20-1 and TRBJ1-1; D remains ambiguous. V lost 3 bases and J lost 10, with 9 bases in between. The germline gives CDR1 DFQATT, CDR2 SNEGSKA (reference sequence). There are 10 residues in the CDR3. The CDR3 here is CSARAGGAFF. CDR3 sequence (DNA): TGCAGTGCTAGGGCGGGAGGAGCTTTCTTT.